This TCR beta chain was documented in a study of cytomegalovirus exposure and HLA in healthy donors. A note on this clone: As yet, its antigen is unknown.

General study findings and limits: Specificity for CMV antigens was confirmed in vitro for a few of the CMV-associated chains.

PCR was performed using 60 Vbeta and 13 Jbeta primers. Clones were read by immunoSEQ multiplex PCR, and TCRdb kept only the in-frame ones, dropping some. The sample has 150,000 to 200,000 clones, almost 85% seen once. Input material: PBMCs. This TCR came from a man aged 25 to 40 in good health and CMV-seronegative.

The CDR3 DNA reads TGTGCCAGCAGTTTCGGCAGGGACAACTACAATGAGCAGTTCTTC. Its protein is CASSFGRDNYNEQFF. The chain couples TRBV5-4 to TRBJ2-1; a possible D gene is TRBD1 (6 bases). CDR1 is SGHNT, CDR2 YYREEE, per germline (reference sequence). The V end lost 5 bases, the J end lost 3 bases, and 15 bases lay between the germline ends. There are 15 residues in the CDR3.